This T cell receptor beta chain comes out of a study of blood T cell repertoires in COVID-19. For the study at large: Whether acute or convalescent, the COVID-19 samples came from the United States, Italy and Spain.

In the original analysis: Amplification from reference gene primers served as the basis for estimated nucleated cell counts. Using immunoSEQ multiplex PCR, the repertoire was profiled, and TCRdb retains in-frame clones only, with some absent. That table is the source of V, J and clone size, and D and trimming were worked out from the DNA. Of approximately 280,000 clones in the sample, approximately 88% were seen once. The germline CDR1 and CDR2 sequences are SGHRS and YFSETQ. The CDR3 has 15 residues. Losses at the gene ends were 4 bases for V and 6 bases for J; bases not matched to a gene: 8. The TCR comes from a human donor with COVID-19, enrolled during active disease. The donor label of this sample is uncertain. Sequences were obtained from peripheral blood. The V gene is TRBV5-1, the J gene TRBJ2-7; 12 bases are shared with TRBD1. CDR3 in amino acids: CASSQGDRGLGEQYF. For the CDR3, the DNA is TGCGCCAGCAGCCAGGGGGACAGGGGGCTTGGCGAGCAGTACTTC.